This record covers a single T cell receptor beta chain. Its binding antigen is unknown. Per-base quality was not reported, and no clone a single base away is much larger than it. Preparation of the library involved the immunoSEQ multiplex PCR assay. TCRdb's version of the immuneACCESS table is confined to in-frame rearrangements and falls short of the full clone set. An unresolved V gene accounts for under half of the shortfall where checked; the remainder is of unknown origin. The sample table contains approximately 40,000 clones; only one count was recorded for about 90% of them. The top ten hold roughly 4% of the sample. V is pruned by 0 bases and J by 5 bases, leaving 12 bases of the junction without a gene match. The CDR3 numbers 17 residues from cysteine through phenylalanine. CDR3 DNA is the only sequence kept; it has 51 bases, read in frame from the first base. Based on the germline V gene, the CDR1 and CDR2 sequences are SGHRS and YFSETQ.

This sample stems from a study of control samples from healthy donors and cancer patients (TCRdb year 2020). The sequence is built from TRBV5-1 and TRBJ2-7; TRBD1 lines up with 9 middle nucleotides. Sequencing used blood. The source is a woman aged 50 to 60 in good health. The CDR3 loop reads CASSLAASTGGIDEQYF. The DNA reads TGCGCCAGCAGCTTGGCCGCTTCAACAGGGGGCATCGACGAGCAGTACTTC.